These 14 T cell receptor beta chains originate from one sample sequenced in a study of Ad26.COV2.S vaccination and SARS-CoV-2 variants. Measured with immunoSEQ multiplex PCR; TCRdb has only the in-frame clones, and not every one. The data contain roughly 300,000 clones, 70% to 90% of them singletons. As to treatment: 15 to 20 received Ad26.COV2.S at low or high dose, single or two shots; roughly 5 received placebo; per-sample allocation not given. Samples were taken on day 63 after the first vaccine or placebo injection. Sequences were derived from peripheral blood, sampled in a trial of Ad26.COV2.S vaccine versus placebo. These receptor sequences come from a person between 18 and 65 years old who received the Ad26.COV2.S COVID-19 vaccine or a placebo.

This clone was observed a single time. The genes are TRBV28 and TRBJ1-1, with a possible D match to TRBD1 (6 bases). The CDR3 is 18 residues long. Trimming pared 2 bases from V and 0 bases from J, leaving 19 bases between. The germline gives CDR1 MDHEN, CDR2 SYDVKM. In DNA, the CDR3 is TGTGCCAGCAGTTTACGCTTCGCAGGGGCAGGGATGAACACTGAAGCTTTCTTT. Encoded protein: CASSLRFAGAGMNTEAFF.

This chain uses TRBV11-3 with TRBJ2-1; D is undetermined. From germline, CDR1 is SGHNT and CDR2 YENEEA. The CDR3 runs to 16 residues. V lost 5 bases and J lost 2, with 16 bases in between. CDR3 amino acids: CASSRGVERAYNEQFF. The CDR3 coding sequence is TGTGCCAGCAGCCGTGGCGTCGAACGGGCCTACAATGAGCAGTTCTTC.

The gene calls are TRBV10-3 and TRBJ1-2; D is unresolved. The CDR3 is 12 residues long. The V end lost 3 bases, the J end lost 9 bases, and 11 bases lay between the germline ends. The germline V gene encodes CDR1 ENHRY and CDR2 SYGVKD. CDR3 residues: CAISDPSGRYTF. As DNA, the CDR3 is TGTGCCATCAGTGACCCAAGTGGGCGCTACACCTTC.

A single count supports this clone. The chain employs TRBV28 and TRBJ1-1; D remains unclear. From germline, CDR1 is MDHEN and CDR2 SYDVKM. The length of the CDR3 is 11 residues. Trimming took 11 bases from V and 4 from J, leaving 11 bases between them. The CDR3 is CAVGGRTEAFF. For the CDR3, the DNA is TGTGCCGTAGGAGGGCGCACTGAAGCTTTCTTT.

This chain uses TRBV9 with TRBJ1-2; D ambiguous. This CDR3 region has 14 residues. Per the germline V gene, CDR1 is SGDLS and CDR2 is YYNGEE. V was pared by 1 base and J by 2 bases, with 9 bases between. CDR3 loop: CASSVNSMNYGYTF. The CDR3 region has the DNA TGTGCCAGCAGCGTAAACAGCATGAACTATGGCTACACCTTC.

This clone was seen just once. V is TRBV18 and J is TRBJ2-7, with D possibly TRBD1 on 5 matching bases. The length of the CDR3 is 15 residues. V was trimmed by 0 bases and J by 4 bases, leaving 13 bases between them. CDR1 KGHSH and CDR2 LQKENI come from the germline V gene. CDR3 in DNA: TGTGCCAGCTCACCACCGCAGGGCCCCATATACGAGCAGTACTTC. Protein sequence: CASSPPQGPIYEQYF.

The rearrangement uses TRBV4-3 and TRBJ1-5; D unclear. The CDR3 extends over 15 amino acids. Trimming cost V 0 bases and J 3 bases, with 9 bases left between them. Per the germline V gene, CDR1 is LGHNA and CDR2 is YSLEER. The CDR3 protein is CASSQDGSNNQPQHF. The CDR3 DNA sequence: TGCGCCAGCAGCCAAGATGGGTCGAACAATCAGCCCCAGCATTTT.

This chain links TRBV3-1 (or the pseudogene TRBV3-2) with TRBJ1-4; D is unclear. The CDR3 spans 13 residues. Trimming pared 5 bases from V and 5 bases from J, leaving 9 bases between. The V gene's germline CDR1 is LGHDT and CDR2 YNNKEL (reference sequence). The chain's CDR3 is CASSADLNEKLFF. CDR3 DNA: TGTGCCAGCAGCGCCGACCTGAATGAAAAACTGTTTTTT.

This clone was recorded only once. The CDR3 nucleotides read TGTGCCAGCAGCGGGGGACAGGGAAACACTGAAGCTTTCTTT. As protein: CASSGGQGNTEAFF. The chain links TRBV7-9 to TRBJ1-1, with 9 nucleotides matching TRBD1. J was trimmed by 2 bases and V by 5 bases; bases with no gene match: 3. CDR1 is SEHNR, CDR2 FQNEAQ, per germline (reference sequence). The CDR3 runs 14 residues.

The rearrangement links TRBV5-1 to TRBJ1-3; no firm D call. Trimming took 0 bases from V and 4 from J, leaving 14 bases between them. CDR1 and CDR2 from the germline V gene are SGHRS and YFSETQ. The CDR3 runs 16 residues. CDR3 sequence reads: CASSLAGEGRGNTIYF. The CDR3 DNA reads TGCGCCAGCAGCTTGGCGGGTGAAGGCAGGGGAAACACCATATATTTT.

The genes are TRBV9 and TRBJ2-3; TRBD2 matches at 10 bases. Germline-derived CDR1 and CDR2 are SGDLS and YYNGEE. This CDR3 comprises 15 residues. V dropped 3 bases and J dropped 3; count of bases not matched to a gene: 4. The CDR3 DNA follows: TGTGCCAGCAGCGGATTAGCGGGAGGAACAGATACGCAGTATTTT. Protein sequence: CASSGLAGGTDTQYF.

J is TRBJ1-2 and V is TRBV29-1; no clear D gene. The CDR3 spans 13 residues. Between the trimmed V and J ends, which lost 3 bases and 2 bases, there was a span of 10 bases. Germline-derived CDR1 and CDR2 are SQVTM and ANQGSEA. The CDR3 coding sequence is TGCAGCGTTGAGTTAGACACGAACTATGGCTACACCTTC. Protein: CSVELDTNYGYTF.

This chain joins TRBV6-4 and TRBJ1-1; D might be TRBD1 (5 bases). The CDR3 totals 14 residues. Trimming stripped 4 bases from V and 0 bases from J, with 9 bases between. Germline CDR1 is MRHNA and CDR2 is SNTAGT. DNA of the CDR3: TGTGCCAGCAGTGCGACAGTGATGAACACTGAAGCTTTCTTT. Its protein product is CASSATVMNTEAFF.

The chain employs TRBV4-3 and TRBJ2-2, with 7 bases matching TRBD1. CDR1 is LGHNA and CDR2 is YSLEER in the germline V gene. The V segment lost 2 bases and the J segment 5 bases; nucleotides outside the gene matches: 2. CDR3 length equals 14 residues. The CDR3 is CASSQTGETGELFF. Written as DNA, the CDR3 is TGCGCCAGCAGCCAAACAGGGGAGACCGGGGAGCTGTTTTTT.